These T cell receptor beta chains were read from a single sample in a study of T cell responses to AZD1222 COVID-19 vaccine. The table came from immunoSEQ multiplex PCR; TCRdb's copy has only in-frame clones and leaves some out. The sample holds about 150,000 clones, 87% seen once. This specimen was peripheral blood, taken 28 days after the second AZD1222 dose. The receptors stem from an adult who received the AZD1222 COVID-19 vaccine. Both conserved end residues are part of each CDR3. D genes are given only for firm matches. Part of the rows lack a size; the others show once, few, many or a class for expanded clones.

clone_size | d_call | j_call | v_call | cdr3_aa | cdr3_nt
. | . | TRBJ1-6 | TRBV5-1 | CASSLAGGGNSPLHF | TGCGCCAGCAGCTTGGCCGGCGGGGGAAATTCACCCCTCCACTTT
. | TRBD1 | TRBJ1-5 | TRBV18 | CASSRGQGAVQPQHF | TGTGCCAGCTCACGAGGACAGGGGGCGGTACAGCCCCAGCATTTT
. | . | TRBJ2-7 | TRBV7-8 | CASSPRRGGPETYEQYF | TGTGCCAGCAGCCCCCGGCGGGGCGGACCTGAAACCTACGAGCAGTACTTC
. | . | TRBJ2-4 | TRBV5-6 | CASSLHPGIAKNIQYF | TGTGCCAGCAGCTTGCATCCAGGAATAGCCAAAAACATTCAGTACTTC
. | . | TRBJ2-3 | TRBV9 | CASSVPSGTQYF | TGTGCCAGCAGCGTCCCCTCCGGGACTCAGTATTTT
. | . | TRBJ1-2 | TRBV29-1 | CSVEDLGGSNYGYTF | TGCAGCGTTGAAGATTTGGGGGGATCCAACTATGGCTACACCTTC
. | . | TRBJ2-1 | TRBV4-3 | CASSQALDNEQFF | TGCGCCAGCAGCCAAGCCCTCGACAATGAGCAGTTCTTC
once | . | TRBJ1-2 | TRBV24-1 | CATGVYGYTF | TGTGCCACCGGGGTTTATGGCTACACCTTC
. | TRBD2 | TRBJ2-3 | TRBV19 | CASSNLRLAGGVNADTQYF | TGTGCCAGTAGCAACCTCCGACTAGCGGGGGGGGTTAATGCAGATACGCAGTATTTT
. | TRBD1 | TRBJ2-1 | TRBV5-8 | CASSARDRDYNEQFF | TGTGCCAGCAGCGCCCGGGACAGGGACTACAATGAGCAGTTCTTC
. | TRBD2 | TRBJ2-5 | TRBV18 | CASSSGLAEETQYF | TGTGCCAGCTCTTCTGGACTAGCGGAAGAGACCCAGTACTTC
. | TRBD2 | TRBJ2-1 | TRBV18 | CASSSSGTGLALTQFF | TGTGCCAGCTCCTCAAGCGGGACGGGACTAGCTCTGACGCAGTTCTTC
. | TRBD1 | TRBJ2-2 | TRBV15 | CATSKWTGLSGELFF | TGTGCCACCAGCAAATGGACAGGTCTGAGCGGGGAGCTGTTTTTT
. | TRBD2 | TRBJ2-3 | TRBV14 | CASSQASGGPSTDTQYF | TGTGCCAGCAGCCAAGCTAGCGGGGGGCCTAGCACAGATACGCAGTATTTT
. | . | TRBJ1-5 | TRBV9 | CASSANPNQPQHF | TGTGCCAGCAGCGCGAACCCCAATCAGCCCCAGCATTTT